Listed here are 3 T cell receptor beta chains from one sample, sequenced in a study of sequential checkpoint blockade in melanoma. The repertoire was sequenced with immunoSEQ multiplex PCR; TCRdb's copy has only in-frame clones and lacks some. The sample yields 15,000 to 20,000 clones, approximately 77% seen once. Treatment here: randomized to nivolumab then ipilimumab (arm A) or the reverse (arm B). The sample was CD8+ T cells sorted from blood (inferred from file names), taken from a patient given nivolumab and ipilimumab in sequence. The receptors here all came from a human donor with melanoma.

The chain carries TRBV14 and TRBJ2-7; TRBD2 matches at 8 bases. Germline-derived CDR1 and CDR2 are SGHDN and FVKESK. This CDR3 is 15 amino acids long. V was pared by 3 bases and J by 4 bases, with 8 bases of the junction left unmatched. For the CDR3, the DNA is TGTGCCAGCAGCCATCGGGAGGGCCTTTATTACGAGCAGTACTTC. Its translation is CASSHREGLYYEQYF.

This chain joins TRBV6-5 and TRBJ2-7; 12 bases align to TRBD2. CDR1 is MNHEY and CDR2 is SVGAGI in the germline V gene. There are 15 residues in the CDR3. V trimming: 2 bases; J trimming: 3 bases; junction bases outside the gene matches: 2. CDR3 residues: CASSYRTSGNYEQYF. CDR3 DNA: TGTGCCAGCAGTTACCGGACTAGCGGGAACTACGAGCAGTACTTC.

The chain recombines TRBV5-4 with TRBJ2-7; the match to TRBD2 covers 8 bases. CDR3 length: 14 amino acids. Germline V gene sequence: CDR1 SGHNT, CDR2 YYREEE (reference sequence). V dropped 5 bases and J dropped 2; count of bases not matched to a gene: 6. The CDR3 loop is CASRTFGGAYEQYF. The CDR3 DNA follows: TGTGCCAGCAGAACGTTCGGGGGGGCCTACGAGCAGTACTTC.